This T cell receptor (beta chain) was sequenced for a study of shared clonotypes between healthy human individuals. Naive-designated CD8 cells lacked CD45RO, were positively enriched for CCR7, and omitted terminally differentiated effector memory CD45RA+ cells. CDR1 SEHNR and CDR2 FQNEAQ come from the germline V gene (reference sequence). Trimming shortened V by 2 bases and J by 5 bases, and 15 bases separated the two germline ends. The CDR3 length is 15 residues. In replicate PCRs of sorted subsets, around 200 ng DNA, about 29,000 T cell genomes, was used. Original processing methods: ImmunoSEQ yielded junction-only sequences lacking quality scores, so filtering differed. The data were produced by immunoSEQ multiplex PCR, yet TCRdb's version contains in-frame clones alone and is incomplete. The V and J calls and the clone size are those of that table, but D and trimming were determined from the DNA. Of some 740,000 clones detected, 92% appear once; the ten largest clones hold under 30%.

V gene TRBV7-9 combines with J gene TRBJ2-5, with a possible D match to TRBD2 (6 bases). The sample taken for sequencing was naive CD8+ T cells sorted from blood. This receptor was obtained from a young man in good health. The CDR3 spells CASSLKLAATETQYF. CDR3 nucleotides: TGTGCCAGCAGCTTAAAACTAGCCGCCACGGAGACCCAGTACTTC.